This TCR beta chain was observed in a study of cytomegalovirus exposure and HLA in healthy donors. Looking at the study overall: Findings of an earlier analysis included some 120 million unique TCR beta sequences from 170 million or so T cells. Study-wide results and caveats: TCR association rates varied by HLA locus in a later analysis, with DRB1 highest and HLA-C lowest. TRBV6-2, TRBV6-3 and some other V segments were unresolvable in 87-base-pair reads.

J was trimmed by 4 bases and V by 2 bases; bases with no gene match: 6. The CDR3 is 15 amino acids. Germline loops: CDR1 LNHDA, CDR2 SQIVND (reference sequence). The PCR ran on 60 Vbeta and 13 Jbeta primers. This table comes from immunoSEQ multiplex PCR, and its TCRdb copy is limited to in-frame clones, with some not included. The data contain about 140,000 clones, roughly 80% of them singletons. Note on this clone: Its antigen remains unidentified.

The sequencing sample was made of PBMCs. This sequence originates from a female donor in good health and CMV-seronegative. The rearrangement uses TRBV19 and TRBJ2-3; 7 positions match TRBD2. CDR3: CASSIWEGTADTQYF. Here the CDR3 DNA reads TGTGCCAGTAGTATATGGGAGGGGACGGCAGATACGCAGTATTTT.